This is a list of T cell receptor beta chains from one sample in a study of CD8+CD57+ T cells in acquired aplastic anemia. MiXCR was run by TCRdb on the reads, yielding one entry per CDR3 protein. The profile shows about 180,000 distinct CDR3 sequences, roughly 50% of them singletons. The material sequenced was sorted CD4+, CD8+, or CD8+CD57+ T cells (not recorded which) from PBMCs. The receptors come from a human donor with aplastic anemia. The CDR3 runs from the conserved cysteine through the conserved F or W. Fields, in order: J gene, CDR3 length, clone size, D gene, V gene, CDR3 protein, CDR3 DNA. A D gene is named only where the DNA matches it firmly. Some rows have no size entry. The others give once, few or many, or a class for an expanded clone.

TRBJ1-5 19 NA NA TRBV20-1 CSARRLTEYGGFGNQPQHF TGCAGTGCTAGGAGATTAACAGAATACGGGGGATTTGGCAATCAGCCCCAGCATTTT
TRBJ1-1 13 NA NA TRBV10-3 CAISRDGATEAFF TGTGCCATCAGTCGGGACGGGGCCACTGAAGCTTTCTTT
TRBJ1-5 15 few NA TRBV12-3/TRBV12-4 CASSTRPGARQPQHF TGTGCCAGCAGTACCAGACCGGGGGCTCGTCAGCCCCAGCATTTT
TRBJ2-1 13 NA TRBD2 TRBV2 CASSVQRGNEQFF TGTGCCAGCAGTGTACAGCGGGGAAATGAGCAGTTCTTC
TRBJ2-7 15 NA TRBD1 TRBV9 CASSVGGQGGLEQYF TGTGCCAGCAGCGTAGGGGGACAGGGAGGCCTCGAGCAGTACTTC
TRBJ2-1 17 NA TRBD2 TRBV2 CASSEDSGLAGISEQFF TGTGCCAGCAGTGAAGACTCGGGACTAGCGGGGATCAGTGAGCAGTTCTTC
TRBJ1-6 15 few NA TRBV6-5 CASSLRPADNSPLHF TGTGCCAGCAGTTTGCGACCAGCTGATAATTCACCCCTCCACTTT
TRBJ2-3 18 NA NA TRBV6-2/TRBV6-3 CASSYNPAESALTDTQYF TGTGCCAGCAGTTACAACCCCGCCGAGAGCGCACTCACAGATACGCAGTATTTT
TRBJ2-1 12 once NA TRBV7-6 CASSFIGNEQFF TGTGCCAGCAGCTTTATCGGCAATGAGCAGTTCTTC
TRBJ1-2 11 NA NA TRBV20-1 CSAAELYGYTF TGCAGTGCTGCCGAATTATATGGCTACACCTTC
TRBJ2-7 14 NA NA TRBV15 CATSRDQGPYEQYF TGTGCCACCAGCAGAGATCAGGGCCCCTACGAGCAGTACTTC
TRBJ2-7 12 NA NA TRBV7-9 CASSLDFTEQYF TGTGCCAGCAGCTTAGATTTTACCGAGCAGTACTTC
TRBJ2-2 14 NA TRBD1 TRBV15 CATSGTGRSGELFF TGTGCCACCAGCGGGACAGGGAGGTCCGGGGAGCTGTTTTTT
TRBJ2-7 15 NA NA TRBV19 CASSIQGPKPYEQYF TGTGCCAGTAGTATACAGGGTCCCAAACCCTACGAGCAGTACTTC
TRBJ2-7 12 NA NA TRBV10-2 CASSVPEAEQYF TGCGCCAGCAGTGTGCCAGAAGCCGAGCAGTACTTC
TRBJ1-1 13 few NA TRBV20-1 CSASRVTNTEAFF TGCAGTGCTAGTAGGGTAACGAACACTGAAGCTTTCTTT
TRBJ2-3 12 many NA TRBV10-3 CAISDGTDTQYF TGTGCCATCAGTGACGGAACAGATACGCAGTATTTT
TRBJ1-3 14 NA NA TRBV27 CASSLAGIGNTIYF TGTGCCAGCAGTTTAGCAGGGATCGGAAACACCATATATTTT
TRBJ1-2 13 NA NA TRBV6-1 CASSPTSGYGYTF TGTGCCAGCAGTCCTACATCAGGGTATGGCTACACCTTC
TRBJ2-7 13 once NA TRBV5-1 CASSPGGAGEQYF TGCGCCAGCAGCCCCGGGGGAGCTGGCGAGCAGTACTTC
TRBJ2-1 14 NA TRBD1 TRBV19 CASMFGTDHNEQFF TGTGCCAGTATGTTTGGGACAGACCATAATGAGCAGTTCTTC
TRBJ2-7 12 few NA TRBV29-1 CSVGTDSYEQYF TGCAGCGTTGGAACAGACTCCTACGAGCAGTACTTC
TRBJ2-2 14 many NA TRBV5-1 CASSFGGTTGELFF TGCGCCAGCAGTTTCGGTGGAACGACCGGGGAGCTGTTTTTT
TRBJ2-7 17 few NA TRBV3-1 CASSLPPAGTSFGEQYF TGTGCCAGCAGCCTCCCCCCCGCCGGGACTTCCTTTGGTGAGCAGTACTTC
TRBJ1-1 15 NA NA TRBV27 CASSPRRAVNTEAFF TGTGCCAGCAGTCCAAGACGGGCAGTGAACACTGAAGCTTTCTTT
TRBJ2-7 15 NA TRBD2 TRBV4-1 CASSQTGGAGGEQYF TGCGCCAGCAGCCAAACGGGAGGGGCAGGTGGCGAGCAGTACTTC
TRBJ1-2 16 many NA TRBV4-1 CASSSRPQGDGYGYTF TGCGCCAGCAGCAGCCGACCTCAGGGTGATGGCTATGGCTACACCTTC
TRBJ2-3 17 once NA TRBV4-1 CASSQDPSGRSTDTQYF TGCGCCAGCAGCCAAGACCCTAGTGGAAGGAGCACAGATACGCAGTATTTT
TRBJ2-5 13 NA NA TRBV24-1 CATSDPPFATQYF TGTGCCACCAGTGATCCACCCTTCGCGACCCAGTACTTC
TRBJ1-1 13 many NA TRBV5-5 CASSWTANTEAFF TGTGCCAGCAGCTGGACAGCGAACACTGAAGCTTTCTTT
TRBJ2-7 15 NA TRBD1 TRBV19 CASSIDRTGSYEQYF TGTGCCAGTAGTATAGATCGGACAGGATCCTACGAGCAGTACTTC
TRBJ2-1 16 few TRBD1 TRBV24-1 CATSDFDRGLYNEQFF TGTGCCACCAGTGATTTTGACAGGGGGTTGTACAATGAGCAGTTCTTC
TRBJ2-1 15 many TRBD2 TRBV24-1 CATSDPGTSGGPHFF TGTGCCACCAGTGATCCCGGGACTAGCGGGGGCCCACACTTCTTC
TRBJ2-7 13 few NA TRBV7-3 CASSFDLGDEQYF TGTGCCAGCAGCTTCGACCTAGGGGACGAGCAGTACTTC
TRBJ2-2 16 many TRBD2 TRBV5-4 CASSSQAGVTTGELFF TGTGCCAGCAGCTCCCAAGCGGGGGTAACCACCGGGGAGCTGTTTTTT
TRBJ1-1 15 NA NA TRBV7-3 CASSLTYGGNTEAFF TGTGCCAGCAGCTTAACGTATGGGGGGAACACTGAAGCTTTCTTT
TRBJ1-2 16 many TRBD1 TRBV20-1 CSARGPGQGLSDGYTF TGCAGTGCTAGGGGACCGGGACAGGGATTATCGGACGGCTACACCTTC
TRBJ1-1 12 NA NA TRBV7-9 CASTSADTEAFF TGTGCCAGCACTTCCGCCGACACTGAAGCTTTCTTT
TRBJ1-6 15 many TRBD1 TRBV7-6 CASSLGQGGSSPLHF TGTGCCAGCAGCTTAGGACAGGGAGGTAGTTCACCCCTCCACTTT
TRBJ1-1 12 NA NA TRBV7-6 CASSSQPGEAFF TGTGCCAGCAGCTCACAGCCAGGGGAAGCTTTCTTT
TRBJ1-4 11 NA NA TRBV20-1 CSASGSYLLFF TGCAGTGCTTCCGGGTCCTACCTACTGTTTTTT
TRBJ1-5 12 once NA TRBV7-6 CASSSSGQPQHF TGTGCCAGCAGCTCAAGCGGACAGCCCCAGCATTTT
TRBJ2-7 13 many TRBD1 TRBV20-1 CSARKQGVYEQYF TGCAGTGCCCGGAAACAGGGGGTCTACGAGCAGTACTTC
TRBJ2-3 15 NA NA TRBV5-5 CASSLSRGFTDTQYF TGTGCCAGCAGCTTGAGTAGAGGGTTCACAGATACGCAGTATTTT
TRBJ1-2 16 NA TRBD1 TRBV29-1 CSVATGRGIGNYGYTF TGCAGCGTTGCGACAGGGAGAGGGATTGGTAACTATGGCTACACCTTC
TRBJ2-7 14 NA NA TRBV6-4 CASSEQGFFSEQYF TGTGCCAGCAGTGAGCAGGGGTTCTTCTCGGAGCAGTACTTC
TRBJ2-5 15 NA TRBD1 TRBV19 CASRTGTGGGKTQYF TGTGCCAGTAGGACCGGGACAGGGGGAGGAAAGACCCAGTACTTC
TRBJ1-2 14 NA NA TRBV12-3/TRBV12-4 CASSWAAINYGYTF TGTGCCAGCAGTTGGGCCGCAATTAACTATGGCTACACCTTC